The source of this T cell receptor beta chain is a study of T cell responses to AZD1222 COVID-19 vaccine. Clones were read by immunoSEQ multiplex PCR, and TCRdb kept only the in-frame ones, dropping some. Among 120,000 to 150,000 clones, approximately 86% were seen once, and the ten largest hold approximately 5.4%. Germline V CDR1 and CDR2: SGHNT, YENEEA. The CDR3 totals 13 residues. The germline V and J ends were trimmed by 1 base and 2 bases, with 5 bases remaining between them. For this clone: What it binds is unknown.

Study outcomes and limitations: Vaccination with two AZD1222 doses was followed by a rise in Spike-specific TCR breadth and depth. Most donors were white British and more were female, and clonal diversity was possibly underestimated. Nearly half of the spike-specific TCRs reportedly recognize variant regions that carry no mutations.

The chain couples TRBV11-3 to TRBJ1-2; D is ambiguous. This specimen consisted of peripheral blood, obtained 28 days after the second dose of the MenACWY control vaccine. The TCR was taken from an adult who received the MenACWY meningococcal vaccine as a control. In DNA, the CDR3 is TGTGCCAGCAGCTTAGGACCGAACTATGGCTACACCTTC. Translation: CASSLGPNYGYTF.